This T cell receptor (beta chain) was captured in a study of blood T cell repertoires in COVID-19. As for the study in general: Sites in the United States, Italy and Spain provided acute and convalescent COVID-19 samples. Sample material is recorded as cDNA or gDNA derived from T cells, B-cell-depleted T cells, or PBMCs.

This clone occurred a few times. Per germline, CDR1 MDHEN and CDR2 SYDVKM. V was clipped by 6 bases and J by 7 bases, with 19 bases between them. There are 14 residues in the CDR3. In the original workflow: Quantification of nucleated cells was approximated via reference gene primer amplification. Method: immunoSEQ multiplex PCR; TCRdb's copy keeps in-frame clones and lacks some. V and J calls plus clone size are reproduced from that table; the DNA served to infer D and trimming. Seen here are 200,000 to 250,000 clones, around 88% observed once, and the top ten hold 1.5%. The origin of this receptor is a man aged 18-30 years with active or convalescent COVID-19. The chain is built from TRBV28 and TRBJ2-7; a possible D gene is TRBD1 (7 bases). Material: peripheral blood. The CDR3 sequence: CASSPAGGLSEQYF. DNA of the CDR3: TGTGCCAGCAGCCCGGCAGGGGGGCTTAGTGAGCAGTACTTC.